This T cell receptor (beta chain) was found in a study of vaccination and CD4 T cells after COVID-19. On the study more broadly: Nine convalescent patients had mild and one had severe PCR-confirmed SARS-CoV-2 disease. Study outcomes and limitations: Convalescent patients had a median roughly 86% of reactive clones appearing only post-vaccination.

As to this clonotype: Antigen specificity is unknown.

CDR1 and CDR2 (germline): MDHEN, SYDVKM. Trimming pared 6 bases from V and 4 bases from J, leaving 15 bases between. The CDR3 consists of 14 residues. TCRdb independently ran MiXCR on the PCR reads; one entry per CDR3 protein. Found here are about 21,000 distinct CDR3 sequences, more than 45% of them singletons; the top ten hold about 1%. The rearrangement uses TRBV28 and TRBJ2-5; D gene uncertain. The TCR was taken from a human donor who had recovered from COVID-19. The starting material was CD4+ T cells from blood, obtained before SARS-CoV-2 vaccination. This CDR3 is CASRPRTPPETQYF. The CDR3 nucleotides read TGTGCCAGCAGACCTAGGACCCCACCAGAGACCCAGTACTTC.